The rows below give T cell receptor beta chains drawn from one sample of a study of shared clonotypes between healthy human individuals. Clones were read by immunoSEQ multiplex PCR, and TCRdb kept only the in-frame ones, dropping some. The sample has about 1,500,000 clones; about 96% are singletons. Sequencing was performed on naive CD4+ T cells sorted from blood. The receptors shown here come from a man younger than 45 in good health. The conserved cysteine and the conserved F or W are not part of the CDR3 here. The D gene is left open where the match is weak.

V gene,J gene,D gene,CDR3 protein
TRBV7-2,TRBJ2-2,-,ASSAGLTGELF
TRBV27,TRBJ2-6,-,ASSGRASGANVLT
TRBV18,TRBJ1-4,-,ASSPPEWGREKLF
TRBV28,TRBJ2-5,TRBD2,ASSVAGVQETQY
TRBV6-5,TRBJ1-4,-,ASKATATNEKLF
TRBV21-1,TRBJ2-7,-,ASSKDDGTGAYEQY
TRBV7-2,TRBJ1-2,-,ASSPLRGYT
TRBV2,TRBJ2-5,TRBD1,ASSRTGQETQY
TRBV5-6,TRBJ2-7,-,ASSLVSGPEQY
TRBV5-8,TRBJ2-7,TRBD2,ASSLAGTTPLYEQY
TRBV18,TRBJ1-1,TRBD1,ASSLLGTGATNTEAF
TRBV2,TRBJ2-3,-,ASSEGGGDTQY
TRBV5-4,TRBJ2-5,TRBD2,ASSLLGGRGETQY
TRBV11-2,TRBJ2-5,-,ASTRVRAETQY
TRBV7-9,TRBJ1-3,TRBD1,ASSLAPSGQLGGQNTIY
TRBV15,TRBJ1-5,-,ATSVGVDQPQH
TRBV11-2,TRBJ2-5,TRBD1,ASSLETGWGETQY
TRBV29-1,TRBJ2-7,-,SVAGVDSSYEQY
TRBV7-2,TRBJ2-2,TRBD2,ASTLRTRLAGEPGELF
TRBV28,TRBJ2-7,-,ASRTSRYEQY
TRBV7-2,TRBJ2-1,TRBD1,ASSLGGTGNYNEQF
TRBV23-1,TRBJ2-7,-,ASSLQGTALYEQY
TRBV29-1,TRBJ2-3,-,SVEPTSGGSTDTQY
TRBV27,TRBJ2-1,-,ASSLPPTSSYNEQF
TRBV7-2,TRBJ2-1,TRBD1,ASSLYQGAMDEQF
TRBV7-8,TRBJ1-1,-,ASSTSPRVEAF
TRBV28,TRBJ1-2,-,ASSDEGYGYT
TRBV2,TRBJ2-3,-,ASSEGGGTDTQY
TRBV2,TRBJ2-1,TRBD2,ASSPLAGGWNEQF
TRBV28,TRBJ1-2,-,ASRGPLPEYDYT
TRBV29-1,TRBJ2-7,-,SALRDTPYEQY
TRBV4-3,TRBJ1-1,-,ASSTLSGGGAF
TRBV5-1,TRBJ2-7,-,ASSPTNGPSYEQY
TRBV10-3,TRBJ2-7,TRBD1,AISPLDWGTGQY
TRBV19,TRBJ1-2,-,ASRSGNTGPGYT
TRBV6-6,TRBJ1-3,TRBD1,ASNRKGTGSGNTIY
TRBV6-1,TRBJ1-1,-,ASSEASDYTEAF
TRBV6-1,TRBJ2-7,-,ASSELGLREQY
TRBV5-4,TRBJ2-7,TRBD2,ASRSGRALYEQY
TRBV9,TRBJ2-1,TRBD1,ASSATGGLGLVEQF
TRBV6-6,TRBJ1-3,TRBD1,ASSPGQNSGNTIY
TRBV13,TRBJ2-7,-,ASRLGYYEQY
TRBV7-9,TRBJ2-3,-,ASSSRVSDTQY
TRBV18,TRBJ2-5,TRBD1,ASSSGTGGPETQY
TRBV28,TRBJ1-1,-,ASSLLGLTEAF
TRBV7-9,TRBJ2-7,TRBD2,ASSSPLAGSYEQY
TRBV5-1,TRBJ1-1,-,ASSSQGLENTEAF
TRBV7-9,TRBJ2-7,-,ASSPLNTARVAYEQY
TRBV6-1,TRBJ2-2,-,ATFRGRGNTGELF
TRBV19,TRBJ2-7,TRBD1,ASRVGQGAYEQY
TRBV9,TRBJ2-1,TRBD2,ASSSGSGGYNEQF